The clone carrying this TCR beta chain appeared many times. The germline V gene has CDR1 SGHRS and CDR2 YFSETQ. The CDR3 has 13 residues. V dropped 3 bases and J dropped 5 bases, with 12 bases sitting between them. This sample is part of a study of beta chain features in type 1 diabetes. As every portion of the isolated RNA was reverse transcribed, the sequencing read expressed TCRB transcripts. The protocol was immunoSEQ multiplex PCR, while the TCRdb copy is restricted to in-frame clones and leaves out a portion. This table has 300,000 or so clones, under 8.5% appearing once. The V and J genes are TRBV5-1 and TRBJ2-7; possibly TRBD2 for D (5 bases). The receptor was derived from a woman younger than 30 in good health. The sequenced sample was central memory CD4+ T cells from blood. CDR3 in amino acids: CASSSEAGNEQYF. CDR3 DNA: TGCGCCAGCAGCTCCGAAGCCGGGAACGAGCAGTACTTC.